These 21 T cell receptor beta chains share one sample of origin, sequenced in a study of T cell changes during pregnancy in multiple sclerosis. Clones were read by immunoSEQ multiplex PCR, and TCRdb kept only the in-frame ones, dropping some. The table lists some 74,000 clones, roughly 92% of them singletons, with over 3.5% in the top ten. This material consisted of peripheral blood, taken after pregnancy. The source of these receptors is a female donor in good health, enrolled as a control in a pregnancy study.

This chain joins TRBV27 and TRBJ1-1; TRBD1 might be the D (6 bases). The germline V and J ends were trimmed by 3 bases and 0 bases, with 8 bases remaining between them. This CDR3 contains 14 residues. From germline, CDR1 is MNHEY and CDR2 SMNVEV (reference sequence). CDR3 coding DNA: TGTGCCAGCAGTTTCAGGGGTATGAACACTGAAGCTTTCTTT. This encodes CASSFRGMNTEAFF.

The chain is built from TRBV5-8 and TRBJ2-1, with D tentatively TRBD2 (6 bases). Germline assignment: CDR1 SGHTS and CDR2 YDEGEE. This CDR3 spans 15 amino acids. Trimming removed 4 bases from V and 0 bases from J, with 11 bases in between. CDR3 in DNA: TGTGCCAGCAGCAGGGGACTCACCTCCTACAATGAGCAGTTCTTC. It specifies CASSRGLTSYNEQFF. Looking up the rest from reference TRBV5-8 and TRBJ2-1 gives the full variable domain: EAGVTQSPTHLIKTRGQQATLRCSPISGHTSVYWYQQALGLGLQFLLWYDEGEERNRGNFPPRFSGRQFPNYSSELNVNALELEDSALYLCASSRGLTSYNEQFFGPGTRLTVL.

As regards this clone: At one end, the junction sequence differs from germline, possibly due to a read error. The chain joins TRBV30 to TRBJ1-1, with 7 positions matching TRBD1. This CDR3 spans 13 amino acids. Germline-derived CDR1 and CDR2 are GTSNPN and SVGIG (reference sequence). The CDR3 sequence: CAWDRATNAEAFF. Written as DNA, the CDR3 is TGTGCCTGGGACAGGGCCACGAACGCTGAAGCTTTCTTT.

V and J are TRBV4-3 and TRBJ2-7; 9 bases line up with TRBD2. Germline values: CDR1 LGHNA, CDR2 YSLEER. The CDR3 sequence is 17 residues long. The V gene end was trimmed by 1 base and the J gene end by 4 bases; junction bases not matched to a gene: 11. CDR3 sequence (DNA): TGCGCCAGCAGCCAAGGAATTGTAGCTAGCGGGGAATACGAGCAGTACTTC. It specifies CASSQGIVASGEYEQYF.

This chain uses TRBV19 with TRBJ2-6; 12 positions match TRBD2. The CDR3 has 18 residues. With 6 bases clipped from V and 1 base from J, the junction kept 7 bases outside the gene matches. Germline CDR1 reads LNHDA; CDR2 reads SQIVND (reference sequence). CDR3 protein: CASSLLAGGPSGANVLTF. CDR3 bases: TGTGCCAGTAGCCTGCTAGCGGGAGGGCCGTCTGGGGCCAACGTCCTGACTTTC.

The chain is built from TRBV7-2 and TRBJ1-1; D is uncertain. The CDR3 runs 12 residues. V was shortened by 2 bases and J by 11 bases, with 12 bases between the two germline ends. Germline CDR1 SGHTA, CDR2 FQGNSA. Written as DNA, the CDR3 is TGTGCCAGCAGCTTACAAGCAGGTGGTGCTTTCTTT. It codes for CASSLQAGGAFF.

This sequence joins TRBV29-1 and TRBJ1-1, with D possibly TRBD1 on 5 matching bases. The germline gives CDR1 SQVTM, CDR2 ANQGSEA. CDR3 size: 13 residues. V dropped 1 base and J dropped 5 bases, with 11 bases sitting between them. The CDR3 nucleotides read TGCAGCGTTGAAGGGCAGGGAGGAACTGAAGCTTTCTTT. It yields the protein CSVEGQGGTEAFF.

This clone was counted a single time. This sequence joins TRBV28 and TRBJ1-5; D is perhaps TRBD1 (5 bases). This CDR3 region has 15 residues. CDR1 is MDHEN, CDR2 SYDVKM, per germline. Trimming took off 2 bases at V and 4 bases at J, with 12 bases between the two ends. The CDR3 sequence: CASSLGGEGNQPQHF. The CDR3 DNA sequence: TGTGCCAGCAGTTTAGGGGGGGAGGGGAATCAGCCCCAGCATTTT.

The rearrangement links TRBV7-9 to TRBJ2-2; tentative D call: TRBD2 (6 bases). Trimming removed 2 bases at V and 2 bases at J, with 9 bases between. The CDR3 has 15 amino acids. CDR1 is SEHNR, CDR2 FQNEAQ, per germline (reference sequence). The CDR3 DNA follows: TGTGCCAGCAGCTTACGGGGGATTAACACCGGGGAGCTGTTTTTT. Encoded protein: CASSLRGINTGELFF.

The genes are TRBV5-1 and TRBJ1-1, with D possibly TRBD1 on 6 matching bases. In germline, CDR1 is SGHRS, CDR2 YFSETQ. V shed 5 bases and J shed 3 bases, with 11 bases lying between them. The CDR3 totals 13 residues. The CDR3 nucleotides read TGCGCCAGCAGATCCAGGGGCGACACTGAAGCTTTCTTT. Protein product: CASRSRGDTEAFF.

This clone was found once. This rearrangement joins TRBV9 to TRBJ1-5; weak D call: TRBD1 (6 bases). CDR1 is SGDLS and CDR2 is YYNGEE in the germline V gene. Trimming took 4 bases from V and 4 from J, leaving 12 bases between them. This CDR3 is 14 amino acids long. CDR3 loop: CASSPQGSNQPQHF. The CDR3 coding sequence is TGTGCCAGCAGCCCACAGGGTTCAAATCAGCCCCAGCATTTT.

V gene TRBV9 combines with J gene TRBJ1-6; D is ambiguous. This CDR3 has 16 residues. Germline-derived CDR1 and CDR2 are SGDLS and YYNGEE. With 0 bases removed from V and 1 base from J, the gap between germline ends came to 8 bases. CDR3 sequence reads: CASSVGRGSYNSPLHF. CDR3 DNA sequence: TGTGCCAGCAGCGTAGGTCGGGGTTCCTATAATTCACCCCTCCACTTT.

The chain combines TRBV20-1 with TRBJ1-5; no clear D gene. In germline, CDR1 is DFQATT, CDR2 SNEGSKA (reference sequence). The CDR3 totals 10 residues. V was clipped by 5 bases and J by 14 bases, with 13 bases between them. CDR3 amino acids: CSAFGLGEHF. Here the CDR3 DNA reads TGCAGTGCTTTTGGCCTAGGCGAGCATTTT.

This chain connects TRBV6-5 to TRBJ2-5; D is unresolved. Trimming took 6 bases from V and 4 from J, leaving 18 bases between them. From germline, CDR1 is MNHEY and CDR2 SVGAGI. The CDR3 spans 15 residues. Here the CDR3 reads CASRTLKEFLETQYF. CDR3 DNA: TGTGCCAGCAGGACCCTCAAGGAGTTCTTAGAGACCCAGTACTTC.

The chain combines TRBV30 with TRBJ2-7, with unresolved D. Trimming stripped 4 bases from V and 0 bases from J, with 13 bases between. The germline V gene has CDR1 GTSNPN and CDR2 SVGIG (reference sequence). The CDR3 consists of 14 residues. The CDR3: CAWTGTGSSYEQYF. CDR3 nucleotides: TGTGCCTGGACAGGTACCGGTAGCTCCTACGAGCAGTACTTC.

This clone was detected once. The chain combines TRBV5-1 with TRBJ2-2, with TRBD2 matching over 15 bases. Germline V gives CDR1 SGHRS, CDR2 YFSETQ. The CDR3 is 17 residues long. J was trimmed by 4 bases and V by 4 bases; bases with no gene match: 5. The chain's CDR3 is CASSPGLAGGTTGELFF. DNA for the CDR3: TGCGCCAGCAGCCCGGGACTAGCGGGGGGTACCACCGGGGAGCTGTTTTTT.

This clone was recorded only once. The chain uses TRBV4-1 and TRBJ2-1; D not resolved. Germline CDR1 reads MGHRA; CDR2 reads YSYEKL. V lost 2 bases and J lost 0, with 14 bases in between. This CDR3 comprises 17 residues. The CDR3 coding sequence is TGCGCCAGCAGCCAAACGCTACAGCTGAGCTCCTACAATGAGCAGTTCTTC. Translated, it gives CASSQTLQLSSYNEQFF.

CDR3 protein: CASSNWEGGETQYF. The CDR3 nucleotides are TGTGCCAGTAGTAACTGGGAGGGTGGAGAGACCCAGTACTTC. The chain links TRBV19 to TRBJ2-5; 7 bases are shared with TRBD2. This CDR3 comprises 14 residues. Germline lookup yields CDR1 LNHDA and CDR2 SQIVND (reference sequence). V lost 4 bases, J lost 4 bases, and 6 bases stayed unmatched.

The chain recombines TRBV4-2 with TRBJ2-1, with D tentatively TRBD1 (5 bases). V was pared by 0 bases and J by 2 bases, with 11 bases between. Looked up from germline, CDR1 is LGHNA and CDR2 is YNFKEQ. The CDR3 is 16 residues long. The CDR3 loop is CASSQDDSSPYNEQFF. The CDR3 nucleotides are TGTGCCAGCAGCCAAGATGACAGTTCCCCCTACAATGAGCAGTTCTTC.

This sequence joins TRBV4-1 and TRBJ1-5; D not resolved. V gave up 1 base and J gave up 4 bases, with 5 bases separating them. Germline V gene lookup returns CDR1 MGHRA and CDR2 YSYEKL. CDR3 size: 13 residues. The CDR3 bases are TGCGCCAGCAGCCAAGGGGCGAATCAGCCCCAGCATTTT. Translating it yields CASSQGANQPQHF.

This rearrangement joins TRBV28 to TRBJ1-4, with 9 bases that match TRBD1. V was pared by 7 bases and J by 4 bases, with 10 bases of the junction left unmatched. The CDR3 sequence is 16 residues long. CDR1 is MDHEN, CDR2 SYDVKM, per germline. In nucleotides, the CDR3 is TGTGCCAGCACCTCGCCCCCGGGACAGGGTAATGAAAAACTGTTTTTT. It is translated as CASTSPPGQGNEKLFF.